This TCR beta chain was captured by sequencing in a study of blood T cell repertoires in COVID-19. Study as a whole: T cells, B-cell-depleted T cells, or PBMCs provided the cDNA or gDNA that served as material.

Germline V lookup: CDR1 SQVTM, CDR2 ANQGSEA. The CDR3 contains 15 residues. J lost 4 bases, V lost 6 bases, and 11 bases had no gene match. Some clones are missing from TCRdb's copy, which holds only in-frame ones; the method was immunoSEQ multiplex PCR. The sample holds about 130,000 clones, approximately 84% seen once. The genes are TRBV29-1 and TRBJ2-1; 8 bases align to TRBD1. The sequenced sample was peripheral blood. The clonotype comes from a woman aged 55-75 years with acute or convalescent COVID-19. DNA for the CDR3: TGCAGCGTCTCACCCGGACAGGGCTGGTACAATGAGCAGTTCTTC. Its translation is CSVSPGQGWYNEQFF.